Listed here are 17 T cell receptor beta chains from one sample, sequenced in a study of blood T cell repertoires in COVID-19. Here immunoSEQ multiplex PCR was the method, and the copy in TCRdb shows in-frame clones only, minus some. The table records some 62,000 clones, 80% to 90% of them present only once. The specimen was peripheral blood. The source of these receptors is a woman aged 55-70 years with COVID-19, enrolled during active disease.

The chain has TRBV3-1 (or the pseudogene TRBV3-2) and TRBJ1-1; 9 bases fit TRBD1. V shed 0 bases, J shed 8 bases, and the junction held 4 bases outside the gene matches. CDR3 length equals 14 residues. The germline V gene encodes CDR1 LGHDT and CDR2 YNNKEL (reference sequence). The CDR3 is CASSQEPGQGEAFF. The CDR3 DNA follows: TGTGCCAGCAGCCAAGAGCCGGGACAGGGCGAAGCTTTCTTT.

This clone came up once. The chain has TRBV5-6 and TRBJ2-7; tentatively, D is TRBD1 (6 bases). Germline CDR1 and CDR2: SGHDT and YYEEEE. The CDR3 length is 15 residues. V was pared by 0 bases and J by 4 bases, with 14 bases between. The CDR3 loop reads CASSLAQGSYYEQYF. The DNA of the CDR3 is TGTGCCAGCAGCTTGGCTCAGGGGAGCTATTACGAGCAGTACTTC.

The gene calls are TRBV24-1 and TRBJ1-3; the D is unclear. Per germline, CDR1 KGHDR and CDR2 SFDVKD. Trimming stripped 12 bases from V and 2 bases from J, with 16 bases between. This CDR3 contains 14 residues. The CDR3 DNA reads TGTGCCGCTCCATTGGAGGGCACTGGAAACACCATATATTTT. This gives the protein CAAPLEGTGNTIYF.

This clone was observed a single time. This chain uses TRBV9 with TRBJ2-7, with D maybe TRBD2 (5 bases). Germline V gives CDR1 SGDLS, CDR2 YYNGEE. The V end was cut by 7 bases, the J end by 1 base, with 12 bases between. This CDR3 region has 13 residues. The DNA of the CDR3 is TGTGCCAGCTCGGGGTCAGTTTCCTACGAGCAGTACTTC. Translation gives CASSGSVSYEQYF.

Here the CDR3 reads CASSVRATGELFF. In DNA, the CDR3 is TGTGCCAGCAGCGTCAGGGCCACCGGGGAGCTGTTTTTT. The genes are TRBV9 and TRBJ2-2; possibly TRBD1 for D (5 bases). Germline-derived CDR1 and CDR2 are SGDLS and YYNGEE. Trimming pared 2 bases from V and 4 bases from J, leaving 6 bases between. The CDR3 totals 13 residues.

The V and J genes are TRBV29-1 and TRBJ1-3, with 8 nucleotides matching TRBD1. CDR1 is SQVTM, CDR2 ANQGSEA, per germline. The CDR3 has 16 amino acids. V lost 1 base and J lost 3; bases outside the gene matches: 8. In DNA, the CDR3 is TGCAGCGTTGAAGTGAAGCAGGGGGCAGGTGGAAACACCATATATTTT. The encoded protein is CSVEVKQGAGGNTIYF.

The chain links TRBV19 to TRBJ1-5; 7 nucleotides line up with TRBD1. The CDR3 has 13 amino acids. Trimming at V came to 5 bases and at J to 5 bases, leaving 3 bases not matched to a gene. CDR1 and CDR2 from the germline V gene are LNHDA and SQIVND (reference sequence). The CDR3 sequence is CASSEQGYQPQHF. In DNA form, the CDR3 reads TGTGCCAGTAGTGAACAGGGGTATCAGCCCCAGCATTTT.

This chain links TRBV7-2 with TRBJ2-1; TRBD2 agrees at 9 bases. Losses at the gene ends were 4 bases for V and 3 bases for J; bases not matched to a gene: 7. CDR1 is SGHTA, CDR2 FQGNSA, per germline. The CDR3 totals 16 residues. The CDR3 DNA reads as TGTGCCAGCAGCTCCTCCCCGACTAGCGGCTACAATGAGCAGTTCTTC. It codes for CASSSSPTSGYNEQFF.

The V and J genes are TRBV10-3 and TRBJ2-7; possible D gene TRBD2, 5 bases. The CDR3 runs 14 residues. Germline V gene lookup returns CDR1 ENHRY and CDR2 SYGVKD. Between the trimmed V and J ends, which lost 0 bases and 2 bases, there was a span of 8 bases. The CDR3, as DNA: TGTGCCATCAGTGAGTCGGGAGTAGCCTACGAGCAGTACTTC. Translated, it gives CAISESGVAYEQYF.

The CDR3 nucleotides are TGTGCCAGCAGTTTAGCAGGGTTGCGAGAAAAACTGTTTTTT. This translates into CASSLAGLREKLFF. The rearrangement uses TRBV27 and TRBJ1-4; possible D gene TRBD1, 5 bases. V dropped 2 bases and J dropped 8 bases, with 12 bases sitting between them. The CDR3 is 14 amino acids. Germline CDR1 is MNHEY and CDR2 is SMNVEV (reference sequence).

V and J are TRBV19 and TRBJ1-5; TRBD1 aligns across 8 bases. The germline CDR1 and CDR2 sequences are LNHDA and SQIVND (reference sequence). V lost 4 bases to trimming and J lost 0 bases; unmatched junction nucleotides: 8. This CDR3 is built from 17 residues. CDR3 sequence (DNA): TGTGCCAGTAGTACCACCGGGACAGGATATAGCAATCAGCCCCAGCATTTT. It specifies CASSTTGTGYSNQPQHF.

J is TRBJ2-7 and V is TRBV18; 11 bases are shared with TRBD2. CDR1 KGHSH and CDR2 LQKENI come from the germline V gene. With V trimmed by 5 bases and J by 5 bases, 2 bases remained unmatched. The CDR3 runs to 13 residues. The CDR3 loop reads CASSVAGGNEQYF. For the CDR3, the DNA is TGTGCCAGCTCAGTAGCGGGAGGGAACGAGCAGTACTTC.

The chain is built from TRBV5-4 and TRBJ2-2, with TRBD1 as a possible D gene (6 bases). The CDR3 is made up of 15 amino acids. Trimming stripped 3 bases from V and 6 bases from J, with 15 bases between. Germline CDR1 and CDR2: SGHNT and YYREEE (reference sequence). CDR3 in amino acids: CASSSGTYTAGELFF. The CDR3 coding sequence is TGTGCCAGCAGCTCCGGGACATACACCGCCGGGGAGCTGTTTTTT.

In the case of this clone: At the DNA level, this CDR3 is encoded by other sequences in the same sample as well. In DNA, the CDR3 is TGTGCCAGCAGCCAAGTTCAGGGGGGCGAGCAGTACTTC. As protein: CASSQVQGGEQYF. The gene calls are TRBV3-1 (or the pseudogene TRBV3-2) and TRBJ2-7; the D gene is possibly TRBD1 (7 bases). The CDR3 totals 13 residues. V shed 1 base and J shed 6 bases, with 10 bases lying between them. Germline CDR1 reads LGHDT; CDR2 reads YNNKEL (reference sequence).

The chain carries TRBV15 and TRBJ1-4; tentative D call: TRBD1 (5 bases). The CDR3 sequence is 14 residues long. V gave up 1 base and J gave up 8 bases, with 11 bases separating them. Germline V gene lookup returns CDR1 LNHNV and CDR2 YYDKDF (reference sequence). The CDR3 bases are TGTGCCACCAGCAGAGCGGCAGGGTACGAAAAACTGTTTTTT. Its protein product is CATSRAAGYEKLFF.

The chain links TRBV6-6 to TRBJ1-1, with a possible D match to TRBD1 (6 bases). V was cut by 6 bases and J by 11 bases, with 16 bases left in between. Germline assignment: CDR1 MNHNY and CDR2 SVGAGI (reference sequence). The CDR3 spans 12 residues. DNA for the CDR3: TGTGCCAGCAGGGGGGGGCCCCACGACGCTTTCTTT. This codes for CASRGGPHDAFF.

The chain has TRBV3-1 (or the pseudogene TRBV3-2) and TRBJ2-7, with unresolved D. The CDR3 consists of 13 residues. Germline CDR1 is LGHDT and CDR2 is YNNKEL (reference sequence). Between the trimmed V and J ends, which lost 2 bases and 0 bases, there was a span of 5 bases. CDR3 loop: CASSQLSSYEQYF. The CDR3 DNA sequence: TGTGCCAGCAGCCAACTGAGCTCCTACGAGCAGTACTTC.